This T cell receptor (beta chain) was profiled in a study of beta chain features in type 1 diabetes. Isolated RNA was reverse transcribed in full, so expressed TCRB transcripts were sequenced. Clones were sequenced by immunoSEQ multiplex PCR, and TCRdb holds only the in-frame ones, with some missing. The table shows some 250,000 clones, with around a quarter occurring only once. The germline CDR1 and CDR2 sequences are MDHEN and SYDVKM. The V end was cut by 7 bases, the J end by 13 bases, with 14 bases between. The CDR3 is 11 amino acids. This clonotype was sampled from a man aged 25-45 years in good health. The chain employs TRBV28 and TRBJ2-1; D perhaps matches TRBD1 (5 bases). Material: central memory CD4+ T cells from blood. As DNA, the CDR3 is TGTGCCAGCACCAACCAGGGAAGTCAGTTCTTC. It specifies CASTNQGSQFF.